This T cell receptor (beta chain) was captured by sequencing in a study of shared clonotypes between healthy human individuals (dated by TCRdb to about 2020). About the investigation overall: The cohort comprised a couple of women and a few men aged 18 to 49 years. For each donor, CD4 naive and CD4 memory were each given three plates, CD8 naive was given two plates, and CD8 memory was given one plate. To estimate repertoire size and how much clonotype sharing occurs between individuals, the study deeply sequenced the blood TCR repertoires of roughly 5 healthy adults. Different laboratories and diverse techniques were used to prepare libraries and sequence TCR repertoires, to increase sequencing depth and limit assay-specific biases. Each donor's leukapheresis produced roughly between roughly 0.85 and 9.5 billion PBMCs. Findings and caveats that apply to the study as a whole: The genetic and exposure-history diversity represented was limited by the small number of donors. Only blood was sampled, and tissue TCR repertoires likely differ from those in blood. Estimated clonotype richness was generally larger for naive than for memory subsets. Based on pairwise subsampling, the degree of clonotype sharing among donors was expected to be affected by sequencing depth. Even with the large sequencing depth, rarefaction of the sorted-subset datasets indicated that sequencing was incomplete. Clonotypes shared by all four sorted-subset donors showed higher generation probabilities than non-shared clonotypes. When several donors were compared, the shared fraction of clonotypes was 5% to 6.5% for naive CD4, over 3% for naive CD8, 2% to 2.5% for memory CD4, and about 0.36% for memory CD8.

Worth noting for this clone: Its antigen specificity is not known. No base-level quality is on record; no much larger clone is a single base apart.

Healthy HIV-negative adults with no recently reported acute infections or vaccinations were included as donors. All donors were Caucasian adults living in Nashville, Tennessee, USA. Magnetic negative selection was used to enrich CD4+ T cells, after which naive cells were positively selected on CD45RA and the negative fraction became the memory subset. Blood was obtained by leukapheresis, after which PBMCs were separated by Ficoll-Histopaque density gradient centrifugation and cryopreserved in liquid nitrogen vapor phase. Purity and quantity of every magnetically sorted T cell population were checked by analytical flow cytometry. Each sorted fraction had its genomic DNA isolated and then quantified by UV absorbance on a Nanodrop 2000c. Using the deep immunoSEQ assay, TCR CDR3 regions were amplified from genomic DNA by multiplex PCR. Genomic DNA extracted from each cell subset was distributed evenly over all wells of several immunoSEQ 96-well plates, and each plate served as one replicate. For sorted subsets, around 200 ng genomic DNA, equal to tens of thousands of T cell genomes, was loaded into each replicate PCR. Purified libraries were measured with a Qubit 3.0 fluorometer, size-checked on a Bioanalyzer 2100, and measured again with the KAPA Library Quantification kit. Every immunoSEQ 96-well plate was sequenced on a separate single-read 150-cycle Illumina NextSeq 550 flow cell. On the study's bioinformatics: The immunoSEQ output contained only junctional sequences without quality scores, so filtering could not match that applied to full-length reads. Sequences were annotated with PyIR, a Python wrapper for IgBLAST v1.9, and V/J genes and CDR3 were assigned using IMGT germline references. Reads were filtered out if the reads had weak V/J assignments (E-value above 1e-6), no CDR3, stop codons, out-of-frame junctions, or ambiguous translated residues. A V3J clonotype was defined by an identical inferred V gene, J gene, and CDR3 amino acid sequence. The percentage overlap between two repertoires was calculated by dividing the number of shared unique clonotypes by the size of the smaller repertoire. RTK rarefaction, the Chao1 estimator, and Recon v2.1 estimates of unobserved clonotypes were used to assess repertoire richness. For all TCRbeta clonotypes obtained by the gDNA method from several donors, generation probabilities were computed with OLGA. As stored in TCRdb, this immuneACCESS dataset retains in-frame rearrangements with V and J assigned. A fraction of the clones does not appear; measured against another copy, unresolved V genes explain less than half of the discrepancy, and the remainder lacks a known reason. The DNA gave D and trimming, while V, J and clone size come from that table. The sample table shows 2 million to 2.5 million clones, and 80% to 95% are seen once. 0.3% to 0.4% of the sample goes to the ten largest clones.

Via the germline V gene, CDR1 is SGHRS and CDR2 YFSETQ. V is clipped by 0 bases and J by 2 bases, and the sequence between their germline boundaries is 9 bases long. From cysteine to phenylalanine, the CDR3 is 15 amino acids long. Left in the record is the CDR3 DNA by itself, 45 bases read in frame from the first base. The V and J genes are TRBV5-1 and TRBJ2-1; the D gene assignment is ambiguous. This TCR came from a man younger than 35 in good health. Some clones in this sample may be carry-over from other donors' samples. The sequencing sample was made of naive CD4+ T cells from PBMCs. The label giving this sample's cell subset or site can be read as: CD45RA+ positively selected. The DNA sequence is TGCGCCAGCAGCTTGGGCCCCCTTACCTACAATGAGCAGTTCTTC. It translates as CASSLGPLTYNEQFF. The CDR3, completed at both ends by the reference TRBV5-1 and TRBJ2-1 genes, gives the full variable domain KAGVTQTPRYLIKTRGQQVTLSCSPISGHRSVSWYQQTPGQGLQFLFEYFSETQRNKGNFPGRFSGRQFSNSRSEMNVSTLELGDSALYLCASSLGPLTYNEQFFGPGTRLTVL.